This T cell receptor beta chain was sequenced in a study of blood T cell repertoires in COVID-19. Using immunoSEQ multiplex PCR, the repertoire was profiled, and TCRdb retains in-frame clones only, with some absent. Among hundreds of thousands of clones listed, roughly 90% were seen once. The specimen was peripheral blood. The clonotype comes from a woman under 40 with active or convalescent COVID-19.

CDR3: CASSSGLAVDTQYF. The CDR3 DNA is TGCGCCAGCAGCTCTGGACTAGCGGTAGATACGCAGTATTTT. The chain couples TRBV5-1 to TRBJ2-3; TRBD2 agrees at 10 bases. Germline CDR1 is SGHRS and CDR2 is YFSETQ. The junction had 3 bases not matched to a gene; V was cut back by 3 bases and J by 5 bases. The CDR3 length is 14 residues.